The text below deals with one T cell receptor beta chain. The protocol was immunoSEQ multiplex PCR, while the TCRdb copy is restricted to in-frame clones and leaves out a portion. The sample holds some 9,400 clones, almost 80% seen once. This CDR3 is 15 amino acids long. In germline, CDR1 is LNHDA, CDR2 SQIVND (reference sequence). V lost 7 bases to trimming and J lost 0 bases, with 13 bases between them. The record originates from a study of T cell clones after liver transplantation. Study context: Draws occurred before transplant, before withdrawal, and after complete or failed withdrawal.

This specimen was CD8+ T cells from blood, taken before liver transplant. The TCR comes from a human donor who received a liver transplant. The rearrangement uses TRBV19 and TRBJ2-1; TRBD2 is a possible D gene (6 bases). This chain's CDR3 is CASKVGGSSYNEQFF. In nucleotides, the CDR3 is TGTGCCAGTAAAGTGGGAGGCAGCTCCTACAATGAGCAGTTCTTC.